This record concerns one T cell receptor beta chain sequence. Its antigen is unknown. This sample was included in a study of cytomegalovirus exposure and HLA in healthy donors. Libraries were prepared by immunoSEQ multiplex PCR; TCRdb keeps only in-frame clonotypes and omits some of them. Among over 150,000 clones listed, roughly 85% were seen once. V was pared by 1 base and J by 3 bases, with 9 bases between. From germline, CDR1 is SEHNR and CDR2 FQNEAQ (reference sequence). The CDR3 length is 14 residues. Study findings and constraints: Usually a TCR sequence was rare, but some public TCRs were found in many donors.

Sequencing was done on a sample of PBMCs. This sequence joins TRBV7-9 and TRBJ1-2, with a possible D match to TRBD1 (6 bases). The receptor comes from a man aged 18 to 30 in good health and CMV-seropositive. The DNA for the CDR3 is TGTGCCAGCAGCTTAGGACAGGCGTACTATGGCTACACCTTC. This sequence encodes CASSLGQAYYGYTF.